This T cell receptor beta chain was sequenced for a study of T cell repertoires in cytomegalovirus infection (dated by TCRdb to the late 2010s). Context from the whole study: Peptide stimulations targeted recently identified HLA-C-restricted CMV epitopes, whose presentation resists viral immunomodulation, together with well-studied HLA-B-restricted epitopes. Donor HLA type was relevant to the analysis, because carriage of CMV infection together with the matching HLA type was indicated by public TCR beta signatures. Overall study results and their limits: The ex vivo response was dominated by HLA-C-restricted CMV-specific TCR beta clonotypes, and the single most frequent clonotype in two of eight donors was supplied by these HLA-C-restricted clonotypes. Carriers of CMV infection plus the relevant HLA type were discriminated by the cumulative frequency of public TCR beta family members in the study cohort and in an independent roughly 320-donor cohort.

Data came from an Illumina HiSeq 1500. Clones were called with MiXCR by TCRdb after fastp trimmed the public reads at Q25, and only in-frame beta chains were retained. Rows matching on CDR3 protein sequence are summarized as one entry with the most common DNA and genes. The sample has about 180,000 distinct CDR3 sequences on record, about 22% of them singletons. Jointly, the top ten make up under 30% of the sample. The trim is 0 bases for V and 5 bases for J, with a gap of 19 bases between the germline ends. The CDR3, from cysteine to phenylalanine, totals 18 residues. Left in the record is the CDR3 DNA by itself, 54 bases read in frame from the first base. CDR1 and CDR2, looked up from the germline V gene, are MGHRA and YSYEKL. What the treatment or condition label conveys for this sample: in vitro stimulation with specific CMV peptide epitopes to enrich CMV-specific T cells. This clonotype was seen at least ten times. The clone's antigen remains unknown. The input lacks base qualities; no much larger clone sits a single base away.

The sample here was CD8+ T cells from cultured PBMCs, taken from culture after CMV antigen stimulation. The TCR sequence derives from a human donor in good health (CMV status not recorded). Some clones in this sample may be carry-over from other donors' samples. This sequence uses TRBV4-1 and TRBJ2-2, and perhaps TRBD1 as D gene, on 6 matching bases. The bases are TGCGCCAGCAGCCAAGAAGTCCAGGCAGGGGTTGATACCGGGGAGCTGTTTTTT. It translates as CASSQEVQAGVDTGELFF.